The 22 T cell receptor beta chains below were found in one sample sequenced in a study of cytomegalovirus exposure and HLA in healthy donors. 13 Jbeta primers and 60 Vbeta primers were used for the PCR. The repertoire was sequenced with immunoSEQ multiplex PCR; TCRdb's copy has only in-frame clones and lacks some. The repertoire consists of over 80,000 clones, with around 84% occurring once and the leading ten covering about 3.3%. The material sequenced was PBMCs. These receptors were taken from a woman between 35 and 50 years old in good health and CMV-seronegative.

J is TRBJ2-7 and V is TRBV6-5; TRBD1 matches 9 bases. The germline CDR1 and CDR2 sequences are MNHEY and SVGAGI. The CDR3 covers 14 residues. The V and J ends lost 4 bases and 4 bases, in that order; junction bases with no gene match: 5. CDR3 nucleotides: TGTGCCAGCAGTTCCCGGGACAGGGCTTACGAGCAGTACTTC. Amino acids: CASSSRDRAYEQYF.

The chain carries TRBV29-1 and TRBJ2-1; no reliable D call. Germline CDR1 and CDR2: SQVTM and ANQGSEA. There are 17 residues in the CDR3. V was pared by 2 bases and J by 0 bases, with 17 bases between. This CDR3 reads CSVESTRGGRSYNEQFF. The CDR3 nucleotides are TGCAGCGTTGAATCTACCAGAGGTGGTCGCTCCTACAATGAGCAGTTCTTC.

V gene TRBV9 combines with J gene TRBJ2-1, with 10 bases matching TRBD2. This CDR3 contains 17 residues. J gave up 1 base and V 0 bases, and 4 bases lay outside the gene matches. Germline lookup yields CDR1 SGDLS and CDR2 YYNGEE. The CDR3 reads CASSVGVAGGSYNEQFF. CDR3 in DNA: TGTGCCAGCAGCGTAGGAGTAGCGGGAGGTTCCTACAATGAGCAGTTCTTC. The entire variable domain, with the rest obtained from reference TRBV9 and TRBJ2-1, is as follows: DSGVTQTPKHLITATGQRVTLRCSPRSGDLSVYWYQQSLDQGLQFLIQYYNGEERAKGNILERFSAQQFPDLHSELNLSSLELGDSALYFCASSVGVAGGSYNEQFFGPGTRLTVL.

The CDR3 loop is CASSLTGYNEKLFF. The CDR3 coding sequence is TGTGCCAGCAGCTTAACAGGGTATAATGAAAAACTGTTTTTT. This sequence joins TRBV7-2 and TRBJ1-4, with D possibly being TRBD1 (6 bases). CDR1 is SGHTA and CDR2 is FQGNSA in the germline V gene. V gave up 2 bases and J gave up 4 bases, with 8 bases separating them. CDR3 length equals 14 residues. The complete variable domain, with remaining parts taken from reference TRBV7-2 and TRBJ1-4, reads GAGVSQSPSNKVTEKGKDVELRCDPISGHTALYWYRQSLGQGLEFLIYFQGNSAPDKSGLPSDRFSAERTGGSVSTLTIQRTQQEDSAVYLCASSLTGYNEKLFFGSGTQLSVL.

This clone was seen a few times. The rearrangement joins TRBV30 to TRBJ2-7; TRBD1 matches at 8 bases. The CDR3 spans 13 residues. CDR1 GTSNPN and CDR2 SVGIG come from the germline V gene (reference sequence). V was clipped by 3 bases and J by 7 bases; unmatched bases: 8. CDR3 amino acids: CAWRGQGAKEQYF. Here the CDR3 DNA reads TGTGCCTGGAGGGGGCAGGGGGCGAAAGAGCAGTACTTC.

The table lists this clone with a few counts. This chain connects TRBV11-3 to TRBJ2-3, with 14 bases identical to TRBD2. V was pared by 3 bases and J by 9 bases, with 5 bases of the junction left unmatched. CDR1 is SGHNT, CDR2 YENEEA, per germline. This CDR3 has 15 amino acids. CDR3 in DNA: TGTGCCAGCAGCTTGGGGACTAGCGGGAGAGGGACGCAGTATTTT. It translates to CASSLGTSGRGTQYF.

The rearrangement uses TRBV10-3 and TRBJ1-6; 9 nucleotides match TRBD1. J lost 5 bases, V lost 3 bases, and 5 bases had no gene match. The CDR3 contains 16 residues. CDR1 ENHRY and CDR2 SYGVKD come from the germline V gene. The CDR3 sequence: CAISEVRTGDNSPLHF. CDR3 coding DNA: TGTGCCATCAGTGAAGTTCGGACAGGGGATAATTCACCCCTCCACTTT.

The rearrangement joins TRBV7-9 to TRBJ2-1; TRBD2 matches 10 bases. Germline V lookup: CDR1 SEHNR, CDR2 FQNEAQ (reference sequence). The CDR3 is 18 residues long. Trimming removed 5 bases from V and 0 bases from J; junction bases left unmatched: 10. CDR3 coding DNA: TGTGCCAGCAGCCCTTCGAGTACTAGCGGGATCTCCTACAATGAGCAGTTCTTC. This encodes CASSPSSTSGISYNEQFF.

This chain connects TRBV10-3 to TRBJ2-2, with 8 nucleotides matching TRBD1. Per the germline V gene, CDR1 is ENHRY and CDR2 is SYGVKD. This CDR3 comprises 14 residues. V shed 6 bases and J 0 bases; nucleotides not matched to a gene: 0. Here the CDR3 DNA reads TGTGCCATCAGGACAGGGGCGAACACCGGGGAGCTGTTTTTT. This codes for CAIRTGANTGELFF.

The rearrangement uses TRBV6-1 and TRBJ2-3; the match to TRBD1 covers 9 bases. Germline loops: CDR1 MNHNS, CDR2 SASEGT. The CDR3 loop spans 14 amino acids. The V segment lost 7 bases and the J segment 3 bases; nucleotides outside the gene matches: 5. CDR3 protein: CASKRQGGTDTQYF. CDR3 in DNA: TGTGCCAGCAAACGACAGGGGGGAACAGATACGCAGTATTTT.

The CDR3 DNA is TGTGCCAGTAGTTTGGAGACTGGGGCCAACGTCCTGACTTTC. This sequence encodes CASSLETGANVLTF. V is TRBV19 and J is TRBJ2-6, with D uncertain. The CDR3 extends over 14 amino acids. Germline V lookup: CDR1 LNHDA, CDR2 SQIVND (reference sequence). The V end was cut by 5 bases, the J end by 2 bases, with 7 bases between.

V usage is TRBV10-3 and J usage is TRBJ1-4; D is perhaps TRBD1 (5 bases). The germline V gene has CDR1 ENHRY and CDR2 SYGVKD. The V gene lost 0 bases and the J gene lost 5 bases, with 10 bases spanning the gap. This CDR3 has 15 residues. CDR3 in DNA: TGTGCCATCAGTGAGTCTGAGTCAGGGAATGAAAAACTGTTTTTT. It is translated as CAISESESGNEKLFF.

This chain uses TRBV2 with TRBJ2-5; TRBD1 matches at 8 bases. The DNA end lines up better with TRBJ2-7; the J call may be wrong. The germline CDR1 and CDR2 sequences are SNHLY and FYNNEI. The CDR3 runs 13 residues. The CDR3 loop is CASARQGMDEQYF. The CDR3 nucleotides are TGTGCCAGCGCGCGACAGGGGATGGACGAGCAGTACTTC.

The gene calls are TRBV19 and TRBJ1-1, with D possibly TRBD1 on 6 matching bases. Germline V lookup: CDR1 LNHDA, CDR2 SQIVND (reference sequence). The CDR3 loop spans 15 amino acids. V was clipped by 5 bases and J by 6 bases, with 19 bases between them. In nucleotides, the CDR3 is TGTGCCAGTAGTCACCAAATGCAGGGGTATTCTGAAGCTTTCTTT. Translating it yields CASSHQMQGYSEAFF.

J is TRBJ2-7 and V is TRBV29-1; 7 nucleotides match TRBD2. The CDR3 loop spans 14 amino acids. V was clipped by 7 bases and J by 2 bases; unmatched bases: 11. Germline lookup yields CDR1 SQVTM and CDR2 ANQGSEA. The CDR3 here is CSEPPGGSPYEQYF. For the CDR3, the DNA is TGCAGCGAACCACCGGGAGGTAGTCCCTACGAGCAGTACTTC.

The chain links TRBV27 to TRBJ2-3, with 7 bases matching TRBD2. Trimming took 5 bases from V and 1 from J; bases not matched to a gene: 6. The CDR3 runs 15 residues. CDR1 MNHEY and CDR2 SMNVEV come from the germline V gene (reference sequence). This CDR3 reads CASSPRAGGTDTQYF. The CDR3 DNA is TGTGCCAGCAGTCCAAGGGCGGGAGGCACAGATACGCAGTATTTT.

The chain recombines TRBV5-4 with TRBJ2-1; D unresolved. With 1 base removed from V and 3 bases from J, the gap between germline ends came to 8 bases. This CDR3 comprises 14 residues. Germline V gene data show CDR1 as SGHNT and CDR2 as YYREEE (reference sequence). This CDR3 is CASSLRLDYNEQFF. CDR3 nucleotides: TGTGCCAGCAGCTTGCGGCTAGACTACAATGAGCAGTTCTTC.

The chain recombines TRBV2 with TRBJ2-7, with 8 bases lining up with TRBD1. CDR1 is SNHLY, CDR2 FYNNEI, per germline. This CDR3 comprises 15 residues. The trim removed 4 bases at V and 3 bases at J, leaving 8 bases unmatched. CDR3 region: CASSVNRGANYEQYF. The CDR3 DNA sequence: TGTGCCAGCAGTGTTAACAGGGGGGCGAACTACGAGCAGTACTTC.

The J gene is TRBJ2-7, the V gene TRBV6-1; D may be TRBD2 (5 bases). The CDR3 is 15 amino acids. The V and J ends lost 3 bases and 3 bases respectively, with 15 bases between them. Per germline, CDR1 MNHNS and CDR2 SASEGT. Written as DNA, the CDR3 is TGTGCCAGCAGTGAGCCCCTCGGGATTCTCTACGAGCAGTACTTC. This encodes CASSEPLGILYEQYF.

This chain joins TRBV6-5 and TRBJ1-6; the D gene is possibly TRBD1 (6 bases). Germline V gene sequence: CDR1 MNHEY, CDR2 SVGAGI. V lost 2 bases and J lost 7, with 15 bases in between. The CDR3 sequence is 16 residues long. This chain's CDR3 is CASSYRGANGNSPLHF. The DNA of the CDR3 is TGTGCCAGCAGTTACCGGGGGGCAAATGGGAATTCACCCCTCCACTTT.

To note about this clone: A junction end diverges from the germline sequence, so it may reflect a read error. The chain employs TRBV7-7 and TRBJ2-7, with 7 nucleotides matching TRBD2. Germline-derived CDR1 and CDR2 are SSHAT and FNYEAQ (reference sequence). The CDR3 covers 15 residues. The CDR3 DNA reads TGTGCTAGCAGCATCCTCCCGGGACTATCCTACGAGCAGTACTTC. The encoded protein is CASSILPGLSYEQYF.

The V and J genes are TRBV4-2 and TRBJ2-3; TRBD2 agrees at 15 bases. The CDR3 length is 19 residues. Per the germline V gene, CDR1 is LGHNA and CDR2 is YNFKEQ. V dropped 3 bases and J dropped 1; count of bases not matched to a gene: 8. The CDR3 DNA reads as TGTGCCAGCAGCCAGGCTCGGACTAGCGGGAGGGCTGGCACAGATACGCAGTATTTT. It specifies CASSQARTSGRAGTDTQYF.